This paragraph reports one T cell receptor beta chain. Its antigen is not identified. These data are taken from a study of cytomegalovirus exposure and HLA in healthy donors. PCR involved 60 Vbeta and 13 Jbeta primers. Here immunoSEQ multiplex PCR was the method, and the copy in TCRdb shows in-frame clones only, minus some. The data show roughly 150,000 clones, about 68% seen once. This CDR3 is built from 13 residues. V was cut by 3 bases and J by 3 bases, with 7 bases left in between. Germline CDR1 reads SGHDT; CDR2 reads YYEEEE. Study-wide results and limits: Some V segments could not be told apart, so they were left out, TRBV6-2 and TRBV6-3 among them.

What was sequenced was PBMCs. This chain uses TRBV5-6 with TRBJ1-5, with a weak D call TRBD1 (5 bases). This sequence originates from a female donor in good health and CMV-seronegative. CDR3 in amino acids: CASSSRVNQPQHF. The DNA of the CDR3 is TGTGCCAGCAGCTCCAGGGTCAATCAGCCCCAGCATTTT.